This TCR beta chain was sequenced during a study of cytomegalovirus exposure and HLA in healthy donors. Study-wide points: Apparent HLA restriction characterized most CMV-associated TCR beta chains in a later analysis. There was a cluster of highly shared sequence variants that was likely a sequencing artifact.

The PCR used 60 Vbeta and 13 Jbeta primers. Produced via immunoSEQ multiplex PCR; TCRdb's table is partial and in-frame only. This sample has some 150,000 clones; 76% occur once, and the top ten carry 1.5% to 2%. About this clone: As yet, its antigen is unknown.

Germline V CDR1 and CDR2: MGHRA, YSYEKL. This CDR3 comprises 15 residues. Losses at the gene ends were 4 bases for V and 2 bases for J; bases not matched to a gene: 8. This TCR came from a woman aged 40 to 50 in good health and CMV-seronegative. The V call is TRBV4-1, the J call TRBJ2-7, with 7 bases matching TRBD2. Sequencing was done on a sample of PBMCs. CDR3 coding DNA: TGCGCCAGCAGCCCCCGGGGCAGCGGGGCCTACGAGCAGTACTTC. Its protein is CASSPRGSGAYEQYF.